Listed here is a single TCR beta chain. The antigen is undetermined. The source of the sample is a study of cytomegalovirus exposure and HLA in healthy donors. Both 60 Vbeta primers and 13 Jbeta primers went into the PCR. Assay: immunoSEQ multiplex PCR; the TCRdb copy retains only in-frame clones and omits some. The sample has 150,000 or so clones, over 65% seen once. Study findings and constraints: Reported performance of the classifier showed diagnosis of cytomegalovirus status with high specificity and sensitivity. Sequencing likely produced, as an artifact, a cluster of highly shared sequence variants. A previous analysis found most TCR beta V segments productive roughly 90% or roughly 30% of the time.

Sequencing used PBMCs. The TCR comes from a middle-aged woman in good health and CMV-seronegative.

CDR3 sequence: CASSLGGGATDTQYF. For the CDR3, the DNA is TGTGCCAGCAGCTTGGGAGGGGGGGCCACAGATACGCAGTATTTT. The V call is TRBV7-9, the J call TRBJ2-3; D is possibly TRBD2 (7 bases). V lost 3 bases and J 2 bases, leaving 12 bases between the germline ends. The germline V gene encodes CDR1 SEHNR and CDR2 FQNEAQ (reference sequence). This CDR3 has 15 amino acids.